Below, 2 T cell receptor beta chains from the same sample are listed, as sequenced in a study of blood T cell repertoires in COVID-19. Using immunoSEQ multiplex PCR, the repertoire was profiled, and TCRdb retains in-frame clones only, with some absent. Here the sample spans 300,000 to 450,000 clones, 88% being singletons. Sequences were obtained from PBMCs or T cells enriched from blood (not recorded which). These receptors were taken from a woman in her thirties who had been exposed to COVID-19.

The V call is TRBV7-9, the J call TRBJ2-7; TRBD2 aligns across 13 bases. Germline lookup yields CDR1 SEHNR and CDR2 FQNEAQ (reference sequence). CDR3 length: 15 amino acids. V lost 7 bases to trimming and J lost 3 bases; unmatched junction nucleotides: 6. The DNA for the CDR3 is TGTGCCAGCACCTTCGGGACTAGCGGGATCTACGAGCAGTACTTC. This translates into CASTFGTSGIYEQYF. Complete variable domain (other parts from reference TRBV7-9 and TRBJ2-7): DTGVSQNPRHKITKRGQNVTFRCDPISEHNRLYWYRQTLGQGPEFLTYFQNEAQLEKSRLLSDRFSAERPKGSFSTLEIQRTEQGDSAMYLCASTFGTSGIYEQYFGPGTRLTVT.

V gene TRBV28 combines with J gene TRBJ2-3, with 11 bases identical to TRBD2. From germline, CDR1 is MDHEN and CDR2 SYDVKM. Trimming cost V 6 bases and J 6 bases; bases outside gene matches: 5. The CDR3 totals 14 residues. The CDR3: CASSSSGRLDTQYF. CDR3 nucleotides: TGTGCCAGCAGCTCTAGCGGGAGGTTGGATACGCAGTATTTT.